Following are 20 T cell receptor beta chains from one sample sequenced in a study of blood T cell repertoires in COVID-19. The method was immunoSEQ multiplex PCR; TCRdb's version includes in-frame clones alone and lacks a portion of them. The data contain tens of thousands of clones, 82% of them seen just once; the ten biggest clones take up around 6.9%. The sequenced material came from peripheral blood. Source of these receptors: a human donor in a cohort sampled during active COVID-19.

V usage is TRBV4-2 and J usage is TRBJ2-2, with 8 bases fitting TRBD2. CDR1 is LGHNA and CDR2 is YNFKEQ in the germline V gene. The trim removed 0 bases at V and 6 bases at J, leaving 6 bases unmatched. CDR3 size: 16 residues. The CDR3 DNA follows: TGTGCCAGCAGCCAAGAGAACGGAGCGGGGGCCGGGGAGCTGTTTTTT. Its translation is CASSQENGAGAGELFF.

The genes are TRBV19 and TRBJ2-5; 13 bases line up with TRBD2. Germline assignment: CDR1 LNHDA and CDR2 SQIVND (reference sequence). The CDR3 consists of 18 residues. Losses at the gene ends were 2 bases for V and 5 bases for J; bases not matched to a gene: 11. CDR3 nucleotides: TGTGCCAGTAGTATATATGCGACTAGCGGGGGGAGGTTCGAGACCCAGTACTTC. Its protein is CASSIYATSGGRFETQYF.

The V gene is TRBV20-1, the J gene TRBJ1-3; tentatively, D is TRBD1 (6 bases). CDR1 and CDR2 (germline): DFQATT, SNEGSKA (reference sequence). The CDR3 spans 14 residues. V lost 3 bases to trimming and J lost 3 bases, with 12 bases between them. This CDR3 reads CSASGGGLGNTIYF. In DNA form, the CDR3 reads TGCAGTGCTAGTGGCGGGGGGCTTGGAAACACCATATATTTT.

This chain connects TRBV2 to TRBJ1-4, with D tentatively TRBD1 (6 bases). In germline, CDR1 is SNHLY, CDR2 FYNNEI. The V gene lost 8 bases and the J gene lost 5 bases, with 9 bases spanning the gap. CDR3 size: 12 residues. CDR3 in DNA: TGTGCCAGCCGTCAGGGGAATGAAAAACTGTTTTTT. Translation gives CASRQGNEKLFF.

This rearrangement joins TRBV19 to TRBJ1-2, with 7 bases matching TRBD1. The CDR3 length is 14 residues. After removal of 3 bases from V and 6 bases from J, the junction contained 7 bases not matched to a gene. From germline, CDR1 is LNHDA and CDR2 SQIVND (reference sequence). CDR3 sequence (DNA): TGTGCCAGTAGTATGGGACAGACGCTACATGGCTACACCTTC. This codes for CASSMGQTLHGYTF.

A few counts support this clone. The chain carries TRBV27 and TRBJ2-7; D is uncertain. This CDR3 region has 13 residues. With 2 bases removed from V and 1 base from J, the gap between germline ends came to 6 bases. In germline, CDR1 is MNHEY, CDR2 SMNVEV (reference sequence). Here the CDR3 reads CASSLERSYEQYF. The DNA of the CDR3 is TGTGCCAGCAGTTTAGAACGGTCCTACGAGCAGTACTTC.

This clone was seen more than once but under ten times. This chain uses TRBV10-3 with TRBJ2-7; D may be TRBD1 (6 bases). Germline assignment: CDR1 ENHRY and CDR2 SYGVKD. The CDR3 has 15 amino acids. Trimming took off 4 bases at V and 4 bases at J, with 17 bases between the two ends. This CDR3 reads CAISGDRDKNYEQYF. The CDR3 region has the DNA TGTGCCATCAGTGGGGACCGGGACAAGAATTACGAGCAGTACTTC.

The V and J genes are TRBV5-1 and TRBJ2-4; 15 nucleotides match TRBD2. Germline V gives CDR1 SGHRS, CDR2 YFSETQ. V shed 1 base, J shed 8 bases, and the junction held 10 bases outside the gene matches. CDR3 length: 18 amino acids. Here the CDR3 DNA reads TGCGCCAGCAGCTTGTCTGTGGGACTAGCGGGGGGCGCGGACATTCAGTACTTC. As protein: CASSLSVGLAGGADIQYF.

V gene TRBV6-5 combines with J gene TRBJ2-7; tentatively, D is TRBD2 (5 bases). Germline loops: CDR1 MNHEY, CDR2 SVGAGI. The CDR3 length is 14 residues. The ends were cut back, 2 bases at V and 5 bases at J, with 13 bases in the middle. CDR3: CASSYRVGSDEQYF. As DNA, the CDR3 is TGTGCCAGCAGTTACCGGGTTGGGAGTGACGAGCAGTACTTC.

Here the CDR3 DNA reads TGTGCCAGCAGCCAAGTAGCGGCAGGGATGTGGTTGGATGGCTACACCTTC. Translated: CASSQVAAGMWLDGYTF. The chain uses TRBV3-1 (or the pseudogene TRBV3-2) and TRBJ1-2, with TRBD1 as a possible D gene (5 bases). The V gene lost 1 base and the J gene lost 6 bases, with 21 bases spanning the gap. Germline V lookup: CDR1 LGHDT, CDR2 YNNKEL (reference sequence). The CDR3 contains 17 residues.

The chain employs TRBV2 and TRBJ1-4, with no clear D. The V and J ends lost 3 bases and 0 bases respectively, with 8 bases between them. This CDR3 contains 15 residues. The V gene's germline CDR1 is SNHLY and CDR2 FYNNEI. CDR3 sequence (DNA): TGTGCCAGCAGTGACAGTCTTGCAACTAATGAAAAACTGTTTTTT. Its translation: CASSDSLATNEKLFF.

The chain is built from TRBV4-1 and TRBJ1-2; TRBD1 agrees at 8 bases. Germline V gives CDR1 MGHRA, CDR2 YSYEKL. The CDR3 contains 14 residues. The ends lost 5 bases at V and 8 bases at J; junction bases unmatched: 10. The CDR3: CASSRGGQGAGYTF. In nucleotides, the CDR3 is TGCGCCAGCAGCAGAGGGGGTCAGGGGGCCGGCTACACCTTC.

In its sample, this clone was seen once. CDR3: CASSRDSYEQYF. The CDR3 DNA is TGTGCCAGCTCAAGGGACAGCTACGAGCAGTACTTC. The chain joins TRBV18 to TRBJ2-7, with TRBD1 matching 7 bases. The junction had 1 base not matched to a gene; V was cut back by 5 bases and J by 3 bases. The CDR3 loop spans 12 amino acids. Germline CDR1 is KGHSH and CDR2 is LQKENI.

The CDR3 sequence: CASSRSSGTFTDTQYF. CDR3 coding DNA: TGTGCCAGCAGTAGGTCTAGCGGGACCTTCACAGATACGCAGTATTTT. The J gene is TRBJ2-3, the V gene TRBV7-8; 9 nucleotides match TRBD2. J gave up 2 bases and V 6 bases, and 9 bases lay outside the gene matches. The germline CDR1 and CDR2 sequences are SGHVS and FQNEAQ. This CDR3 contains 16 residues.

The CDR3 region is CASSKAGNQPQHF. In nucleotides, the CDR3 is TGTGCCAGCAGCAAAGCGGGGAATCAGCCCCAGCATTTT. The genes are TRBV6-5 and TRBJ1-5; D unclear. V lost 6 bases to trimming and J lost 4 bases, with 10 bases between them. The CDR3 spans 13 residues. Germline V gene sequence: CDR1 MNHEY, CDR2 SVGAGI.

This clone has only a few counts. The chain is built from TRBV5-4 and TRBJ1-2; TRBD1 agrees at 8 bases. Germline V gives CDR1 SGHNT, CDR2 YYREEE (reference sequence). The V segment lost 0 bases and the J segment 7 bases; nucleotides outside the gene matches: 8. The CDR3 extends over 15 amino acids. CDR3 sequence: CASSLALDRAGGYTF. CDR3 nucleotides: TGTGCCAGCAGCTTGGCCCTGGACAGGGCTGGTGGCTACACCTTC.

The chain links TRBV19 to TRBJ2-5, with D possibly matching TRBD2 (6 bases). This CDR3 contains 14 residues. The V gene's germline CDR1 is LNHDA and CDR2 SQIVND (reference sequence). V was pared by 4 bases and J by 7 bases, with 16 bases between. CDR3 in amino acids: CASSSGDSRGTQYF. The CDR3 region has the DNA TGTGCCAGTAGTAGTGGGGACTCACGGGGGACCCAGTACTTC.

The chain carries TRBV6-5 and TRBJ2-7, with TRBD1 matching over 12 bases. V was clipped by 7 bases and J by 2 bases; unmatched bases: 3. This CDR3 contains 14 residues. Germline-derived CDR1 and CDR2 are MNHEY and SVGAGI. The DNA for the CDR3 is TGTGCCAGCACCCGGGACAGGGGGCCCTACGAGCAGTACTTC. Its protein product is CASTRDRGPYEQYF.

This chain joins TRBV9 and TRBJ2-3; 7 bases are shared with TRBD1. The germline V gene encodes CDR1 SGDLS and CDR2 YYNGEE. J lost 0 bases, V lost 4 bases, and 5 bases had no gene match. This CDR3 comprises 15 residues. The CDR3 nucleotides read TGTGCCAGCAGCTCGCGACAGGGAAGCACAGATACGCAGTATTTT. Protein: CASSSRQGSTDTQYF.

The CDR3 DNA follows: TGTGCCAGCAGCCGTTTCGGAGGCCTTACGGGACTAGCGGGGGCCGGATACGAGCAGTACTTC. This codes for CASSRFGGLTGLAGAGYEQYF. The chain is built from TRBV3-1 (or the pseudogene TRBV3-2) and TRBJ2-7, with TRBD2 matching over 14 bases. This CDR3 contains 21 residues. V shed 4 bases, J shed 4 bases, and the junction held 21 bases outside the gene matches. CDR1 LGHDT and CDR2 YNNKEL come from the germline V gene (reference sequence).